One sample yielded the 28 T cell receptor beta chains listed below, sequenced in a study of cytotoxic CD8 clonotypes in ibrutinib-treated CLL. The assay was immunoSEQ multiplex PCR, and TCRdb's table has in-frame clones only and misses some. The table shows about 300,000 clones, with approximately 76% occurring only once. This specimen was PBMCs, taken at disease progression, from a patient treated with ibrutinib. Every receptor here comes from a human donor with chronic lymphocytic leukemia.

The chain has TRBV9 and TRBJ2-5; the match to TRBD1 covers 10 bases. J was trimmed by 5 bases and V by 4 bases; bases with no gene match: 8. CDR3 length equals 15 residues. Germline CDR1 is SGDLS and CDR2 is YYNGEE. As DNA, the CDR3 is TGTGCCAGCAGCTCCGGACAGGGGGTATTGGAGACCCAGTACTTC. Its translation: CASSSGQGVLETQYF.

The V call is TRBV27, the J call TRBJ2-7; no clear D. CDR3 length equals 13 residues. Per the germline V gene, CDR1 is MNHEY and CDR2 is SMNVEV (reference sequence). Trimming cost V 4 bases and J 3 bases, with 10 bases left between them. The CDR3 DNA reads TGTGCCAGCAGTTCCCGACACCACTACGAGCAGTACTTC. It translates to CASSSRHHYEQYF.

The chain is built from TRBV7-6 and TRBJ2-7; TRBD2 aligns across 7 bases. The CDR3 covers 18 residues. CDR1 SGHVS and CDR2 FNYEAQ come from the germline V gene. The V segment lost 5 bases and the J segment 3 bases; nucleotides outside the gene matches: 19. In nucleotides, the CDR3 is TGTGCCAGCAGCCCGAAACCCCGCTTTGCGGGGGTACACTACGAGCAGTACTTC. The encoded protein is CASSPKPRFAGVHYEQYF.

This chain uses TRBV15 with TRBJ1-5, with TRBD1 identical over 10 bases. The CDR3 covers 20 residues. CDR1 is LNHNV, CDR2 YYDKDF, per germline (reference sequence). V lost 0 bases and J lost 5; bases outside the gene matches: 16. The CDR3 region is CATSRDYGTGVVLGDQPQHF. The CDR3 DNA reads as TGTGCCACCAGCAGAGATTATGGGACAGGGGTCGTTTTGGGTGATCAGCCCCAGCATTTT.

In its sample, this clone was seen a few times. J is TRBJ1-2 and V is TRBV19; the D is unclear. The CDR3 length is 13 residues. The germline V and J ends were trimmed by 2 bases and 7 bases, with 11 bases remaining between them. Germline lookup yields CDR1 LNHDA and CDR2 SQIVND (reference sequence). The CDR3 sequence: CASSISPEVGYTF. The CDR3 DNA reads TGTGCCAGTAGTATAAGTCCCGAAGTTGGCTACACCTTC.

CDR3 sequence (DNA): TGTGCCAGCAGTTACTCGACAGGACTGAATGAAAAACTGTTTTTT. Encoded protein: CASSYSTGLNEKLFF. The chain recombines TRBV6-5 with TRBJ1-4; D is perhaps TRBD1 (6 bases). The CDR3 contains 15 residues. V dropped 0 bases and J dropped 5 bases, with 10 bases sitting between them. The germline V gene encodes CDR1 MNHEY and CDR2 SVGAGI.

The chain links TRBV9 to TRBJ2-2; perhaps TRBD2 as D (6 bases). The CDR3 is 15 residues long. With 7 bases removed from V and 2 bases from J, the gap between germline ends came to 15 bases. Germline CDR1 reads SGDLS; CDR2 reads YYNGEE. The CDR3 nucleotides read TGTGCCAGCGGAGATAGCGGTCGTAACACCGGGGAGCTGTTTTTT. Its translation: CASGDSGRNTGELFF.

Comments on this clone: The sample carries other DNA sequences with the same CDR3. The rearrangement joins TRBV6-5 to TRBJ1-5; 7 nucleotides line up with TRBD1. V shed 5 bases and J 3 bases; nucleotides not matched to a gene: 4. The CDR3 has 14 amino acids. The germline CDR1 and CDR2 sequences are MNHEY and SVGAGI. This CDR3 is CASSTGTDNQPQHF. The CDR3 DNA sequence: TGTGCCAGCAGTACCGGGACAGACAATCAGCCCCAGCATTTT.

V usage is TRBV4-2 and J usage is TRBJ2-7; possibly TRBD1 or TRBD2 for D (5 bases each). Trimming cost V 0 bases and J 2 bases, with 17 bases left between them. Germline CDR1 LGHNA, CDR2 YNFKEQ. The CDR3 consists of 17 residues. CDR3 DNA sequence: TGTGCCAGCAGCCAAGATGTCGGGGCAGGGCAGGCCTACGAGCAGTACTTC. Translated: CASSQDVGAGQAYEQYF.

The CDR3 sequence is CASSSTTGGGGYWEQYF. CDR3 DNA: TGTGCCAGCAGCTCCACAACAGGGGGCGGTGGTTATTGGGAGCAGTACTTC. V gene TRBV7-9 combines with J gene TRBJ2-7; 9 bases fit TRBD1. Germline trimming cut 4 bases from V and 7 bases from J; bases unmatched to any gene: 17. This CDR3 is built from 17 residues. Germline values: CDR1 SEHNR, CDR2 FQNEAQ (reference sequence).

The gene calls are TRBV28 and TRBJ2-3; D gene ambiguous. V was cut by 3 bases and J by 2 bases, with 3 bases left in between. Germline CDR1 is MDHEN and CDR2 is SYDVKM. This CDR3 spans 12 amino acids. CDR3 sequence reads: CASSLTTDTQYF. In nucleotides, the CDR3 is TGTGCCAGCAGTTTGACCACAGATACGCAGTATTTT.

The chain carries TRBV15 and TRBJ1-2, with D tentatively TRBD1 (5 bases). V gave up 0 bases and J gave up 3 bases, with 14 bases separating them. This CDR3 is built from 16 residues. The germline V gene encodes CDR1 LNHNV and CDR2 YYDKDF (reference sequence). CDR3 sequence (DNA): TGTGCCACCAGCAGAGATAGGGGTGCTCCGTACTATGGCTACACCTTC. It yields the protein CATSRDRGAPYYGYTF.

A word on this clone: The germline gene is not matched at one end of the junction; a read error may be the cause. The chain links TRBV27 to TRBJ1-6; 9 bases are shared with TRBD1. Germline values: CDR1 MNHEY, CDR2 SMNVEV (reference sequence). CDR3 length equals 17 residues. The CDR3 reads CASSLSTGTGNNSPLHF. CDR3 DNA sequence: TGTGCCAGCAGTCTATCTACCGGGACAGGGAATAATTCACCCCTCCACTTT.

The V gene is TRBV5-4, the J gene TRBJ1-4; the match to TRBD1 covers 9 bases. The V segment lost 4 bases and the J segment 2 bases; nucleotides outside the gene matches: 12. The CDR3 is 18 residues long. Germline values: CDR1 SGHNT, CDR2 YYREEE (reference sequence). DNA of the CDR3: TGTGCCAGCAGCAGCCGGACAGGGGCGTTCCGTACTAATGAAAAACTGTTTTTT. Its translation: CASSSRTGAFRTNEKLFF.

This chain links TRBV4-1 with TRBJ2-3, with 8 bases that match TRBD2. The V gene end was trimmed by 2 bases and the J gene end by 0 bases; junction bases not matched to a gene: 7. Germline V gives CDR1 MGHRA, CDR2 YSYEKL. The CDR3 spans 17 residues. The CDR3 DNA sequence: TGCGCCAGCAGCCAACTACCAAAGCGGGGGAGCACAGATACGCAGTATTTT. This gives the protein CASSQLPKRGSTDTQYF.

J is TRBJ2-7 and V is TRBV5-4, with 9 bases fitting TRBD1. Germline trimming cut 4 bases from V and 3 bases from J; bases unmatched to any gene: 5. Germline V gene data show CDR1 as SGHNT and CDR2 as YYREEE (reference sequence). CDR3 length: 14 residues. CDR3 bases: TGTGCCAGCAGCACAGGACAGGGGTTCTACGAGCAGTACTTC. This gives the protein CASSTGQGFYEQYF.

Note on this clone: Different DNA sequences within this sample yield the same CDR3. This chain joins TRBV7-2 and TRBJ2-3; TRBD1 matches 9 bases. This CDR3 spans 15 amino acids. Unmatched junction bases numbered 7, after V lost 3 bases and J lost 6 bases. The V gene's germline CDR1 is SGHTA and CDR2 FQGNSA. CDR3 sequence: CASSLGTGSTDTQYF. The CDR3 DNA reads TGTGCCAGCAGCTTGGGGACAGGGTCCACCGATACGCAGTATTTT.

The chain joins TRBV4-1 to TRBJ2-1; D uncertain. The CDR3 runs to 14 residues. With 0 bases removed from V and 7 bases from J, the gap between germline ends came to 10 bases. Germline CDR1 MGHRA, CDR2 YSYEKL. The CDR3 DNA follows: TGCGCCAGCAGCCAAGACCGGGCAGCTAATGAGCAGTTCTTC. Its translation: CASSQDRAANEQFF.

The chain joins TRBV19 to TRBJ1-2; no clear D gene. This CDR3 contains 11 residues. V lost 4 bases and J 5 bases, leaving 5 bases between the germline ends. Germline V gene data show CDR1 as LNHDA and CDR2 as SQIVND (reference sequence). The CDR3 protein is CASSNWYGYTF. DNA for the CDR3: TGTGCCAGTAGTAATTGGTATGGCTACACCTTC.

The gene calls are TRBV5-6 and TRBJ1-2; D unclear. V lost 2 bases and J 8 bases, leaving 13 bases between the germline ends. CDR3 length: 13 residues. Germline V lookup: CDR1 SGHDT, CDR2 YYEEEE. The CDR3 here is CASSFGRASGYTF. The CDR3 nucleotides are TGTGCCAGCAGCTTCGGGAGGGCGAGCGGCTACACCTTC.

The chain carries TRBV7-6 and TRBJ2-3; D possibly corresponds to TRBD2 (6 bases). The V and J ends lost 5 bases and 6 bases respectively, with 12 bases between them. CDR1 is SGHVS and CDR2 is FNYEAQ in the germline V gene. The CDR3 sequence is 13 residues long. The CDR3 DNA sequence: TGTGCCAGCAGCCTCTGGGGGGAGGATACGCAGTATTTT. It specifies CASSLWGEDTQYF.

The chain links TRBV7-9 to TRBJ1-3; perhaps TRBD1 as D (5 bases). V lost 5 bases and J lost 3, with 20 bases in between. The CDR3 length is 17 residues. In germline, CDR1 is SEHNR, CDR2 FQNEAQ (reference sequence). In DNA form, the CDR3 reads TGTGCCAGCAGCCCCCGTTCGGGGCAGGCGAGTGGAAACACCATATATTTT. This translates into CASSPRSGQASGNTIYF. The variable domain in full, completed from reference TRBV7-9 and TRBJ1-3, reads DTGVSQNPRHKITKRGQNVTFRCDPISEHNRLYWYRQTLGQGPEFLTYFQNEAQLEKSRLLSDRFSAERPKGSFSTLEIQRTEQGDSAMYLCASSPRSGQASGNTIYFGEGSWLTVV.

The chain links TRBV5-1 to TRBJ2-3; 7 bases fit TRBD1. The CDR3 has 16 amino acids. The V gene's germline CDR1 is SGHRS and CDR2 YFSETQ. V shed 4 bases and J 0 bases; nucleotides not matched to a gene: 8. The CDR3 DNA sequence: TGCGCCAGCAGCGGATCCCCGGACAGGAGCACAGATACGCAGTATTTT. Amino acid sequence: CASSGSPDRSTDTQYF.

The chain has TRBV7-8 and TRBJ1-2; TRBD1 agrees at 8 bases. Unmatched junction bases numbered 10, after V lost 3 bases and J lost 7 bases. CDR1 and CDR2 from the germline V gene are SGHVS and FQNEAQ. This CDR3 has 15 amino acids. Here the CDR3 reads CASSFPGQVAGGYTF. The CDR3 DNA is TGTGCCAGCAGCTTTCCGGGACAGGTCGCGGGTGGCTACACCTTC.

CDR3 DNA sequence: TGCGCCAGCAGCCGACAGGGGTTGACAGATACGCAGTATTTT. This codes for CASSRQGLTDTQYF. V usage is TRBV4-1 and J usage is TRBJ2-3; 8 bases are a match to TRBD1. CDR3 length: 14 residues. Trimming at V came to 4 bases and at J to 3 bases, leaving 3 bases not matched to a gene. Looked up from germline, CDR1 is MGHRA and CDR2 is YSYEKL.

The chain has TRBV29-1 and TRBJ2-1, with a weak D call TRBD1 (6 bases). V lost 5 bases, J lost 3 bases, and 14 bases lay in between. The germline gives CDR1 SQVTM, CDR2 ANQGSEA. The CDR3 contains 14 residues. The CDR3 spells CSVSRAGVYNEQFF. As DNA, the CDR3 is TGCAGCGTTTCACGGGCAGGGGTCTACAATGAGCAGTTCTTC.

The rearrangement links TRBV20-1 to TRBJ1-2; D ambiguous. Germline CDR1 and CDR2: DFQATT and SNEGSKA (reference sequence). The CDR3 consists of 11 residues. CDR3 sequence (DNA): TGCAGCCCCCCCCCGGCGGGGGGCTACACCTTC. It codes for CSPPPAGGYTF.

The rearrangement joins TRBV29-1 to TRBJ2-3; D possibly corresponds to TRBD2 (6 bases). The ends were cut back, 6 bases at V and 1 base at J, with 17 bases in the middle. This CDR3 spans 15 amino acids. Germline CDR1 and CDR2: SQVTM and ANQGSEA. CDR3 DNA: TGCAGCGTCGCGCCGGGGACTCCCGGCACAGATACGCAGTATTTT. Protein product: CSVAPGTPGTDTQYF.